These T cell receptor beta chains were read from a single sample in a study of shared clonotypes between healthy human individuals. Repertoires were generated with immunoSEQ multiplex PCR, while TCRdb's copy carries only in-frame clones and drops some. The data hold 740,000 or so clones, with 55% to 85% observed a single time. Sequencing was performed on memory CD4+ T cells sorted from blood. The receptors were sampled from a woman in her twenties or thirties in good health. Each CDR3 is given with its conserved first and last residue. A D gene is named only where the DNA matches it firmly. The listing skips clone size in some rows; elsewhere it reads once, few, many or a size class.

J gene	V gene	clone size	D gene	CDR3 DNA	CDR3 protein
TRBJ1-1	TRBV12-5	-	TRBD1	TGTGCTAGTGGTTTGACAACAGGACAGGGGGCGACTGAAGCTTTCTTT	CASGLTTGQGATEAFF
TRBJ2-5	TRBV27	-	TRBD2	TGTGCCAGCAGCCCGGGGGGAGAGACCCAGTACTTC	CASSPGGETQYF
TRBJ2-1	TRBV2	-	-	TGTGCCAGCAGTGGGCGACTAGGCTCCTACAATGAGCAGTTCTTC	CASSGRLGSYNEQFF
TRBJ2-2	TRBV11-1	-	TRBD1	TGTGCCAGCAGCCCAAGGACGGGGACAGAGAACACCGGGGAGCTGTTTTTT	CASSPRTGTENTGELFF
TRBJ1-1	TRBV11-2	-	-	TGTGCCAGCAGCTTAGGTCAGGGGAACACTGAAGCTTTCTTT	CASSLGQGNTEAFF
TRBJ2-1	TRBV11-2	medium-sized	-	TGTGCCAGCAGCTCGCGACTAGGAGGTATCTACAATGAGCAGTTCTTC	CASSSRLGGIYNEQFF
TRBJ2-7	TRBV11-2	-	TRBD1	TGTGCCAGCAGCCCAAGTGACACCAGGGGGGAGCAGTACTTC	CASSPSDTRGEQYF
TRBJ1-2	TRBV5-1	once	-	TGCGCCAGCGGTCAACCGACGGGGGCCGGTGGCTACACCTTC	CASGQPTGAGGYTF
TRBJ1-1	TRBV5-1	-	-	TGCGCCAGCAGCTTGGAGTCAGTGGGGCTTGGCACTGAAGCTTTCTTT	CASSLESVGLGTEAFF
TRBJ1-1	TRBV15	-	-	TGTGCCACCAGCAGGGACCGGGACATAATCGACGAAGCTTTCTTT	CATSRDRDIIDEAFF
TRBJ2-1	TRBV7-2	once	-	TGTGCCAGCAGAGCAATAGCGAATGAGCAGTTCTTC	CASRAIANEQFF
TRBJ2-2	TRBV4-1	-	TRBD1	TGCGCCAGCAGCCAACTTCGGTCCGGGACAGGCTTCAACACCGGGGAGCTGTTTTTT	CASSQLRSGTGFNTGELFF
TRBJ2-5	TRBV5-4	few	-	TGTGCCAGCAGCTTTCCGGGAGAGGGTGGAGAGACCCAGTACTTC	CASSFPGEGGETQYF
TRBJ2-1	TRBV10-1	once	-	TGCGCCAGCAGTGAGACTAGTTCCTACAATGAGCAGTTCTTC	CASSETSSYNEQFF
TRBJ2-7	TRBV6-1	-	-	TGTGCCAGCAGTGAAGGCGCGGGTAAGAACGAGCAGTACTTC	CASSEGAGKNEQYF
TRBJ2-7	TRBV5-6	-	-	TGTGCCAGCAGCTCTATTCCGGGGGAGCAGTACTTC	CASSSIPGEQYF
TRBJ1-1	TRBV6-5	-	-	TGTGCCAGCAGTTACGGGGACGTAGCTTTCTTT	CASSYGDVAFF
TRBJ2-5	TRBV19	-	-	TGTGCCAGTAGCGGCAGCCCAGCACTCCAGTACTTC	CASSGSPALQYF
TRBJ1-1	TRBV12-2	-	-	TGTGCAAGTCGCTTAGTCGGGGGTTCCCCCAAGAACACTGAAGCTTTCTTT	CASRLVGGSPKNTEAFF
TRBJ2-2	TRBV18	many	TRBD1	TGTGCCAGCTCACCAATGGACAGGGGGACGAACACCGGGGAGCTGTTTTTT	CASSPMDRGTNTGELFF
TRBJ1-1	TRBV6-4	few	-	TGTGCCAGCAGTGACCTCGTGGGGACTGAAGCTTTCTTT	CASSDLVGTEAFF
TRBJ2-4	TRBV6-5	-	-	TGTGCCAGCACCAAGGAGAGGGGGGTAAACATTCAGTACTTC	CASTKERGVNIQYF
TRBJ2-3	TRBV6-1	-	-	TGTGCCAGCACCCTAGAGTGGGGGGGCACAGATACGCAGTATTTT	CASTLEWGGTDTQYF
TRBJ2-7	TRBV11-2	-	-	TGTGCCAGCAGTTCCACTCAGACCTACGAGCAGTACTTC	CASSSTQTYEQYF
TRBJ1-5	TRBV6-6	-	TRBD1	TGTGCCAGCAGTTCGGGACAGGGCTTATGGAATCAGCCCCAGCATTTT	CASSSGQGLWNQPQHF
TRBJ2-7	TRBV5-1	-	-	TGCGCCAGCAGCTTGGTCACGGACACAGCCTACGAGCAGTACTTC	CASSLVTDTAYEQYF
TRBJ2-7	TRBV4-1	-	-	TGCGCCAGCAGCCAGGAAAAAAAGACCTTATACGAGCAGTACTTC	CASSQEKKTLYEQYF
TRBJ2-7	TRBV10-3	-	-	TGTGCCATCAGGGACTCCATCTCTCCCGAGCAGTACTTC	CAIRDSISPEQYF
TRBJ2-7	TRBV28	once	-	TGTGCCAGCAGTCCCTCTGCCTCCTACGAGCAGTACTTC	CASSPSASYEQYF
TRBJ2-4	TRBV7-8	-	-	TGTGCCAGCAGCCCCTACTCCTTATTAAGCGGGAAAAACATTCAGTACTTC	CASSPYSLLSGKNIQYF
TRBJ2-1	TRBV29-1	few	-	TGCAGCGTTGAAGTAGTCCCAAATTATGAGCAGTTCTTC	CSVEVVPNYEQFF
TRBJ2-1	TRBV28	-	TRBD2	TGTGCCAGCAGTTTTCGGACTAGCGGGATCTACAATGAGCAGTTCTTC	CASSFRTSGIYNEQFF
TRBJ2-7	TRBV6-6	many	-	TGTGCCAGCGGGGCCACATCCTACGAGCAGTACTTC	CASGATSYEQYF
TRBJ1-6	TRBV25-1	-	TRBD1	TGTGCCAGCAGTGGAACGTCGGGACAGGGGAATTCACCCCTCCACTTT	CASSGTSGQGNSPLHF
TRBJ2-1	TRBV7-9	-	TRBD2	TGTGCCAGCAGCGACAGACTAGCGGGGGACAATGAGCAGTTCTTC	CASSDRLAGDNEQFF
TRBJ2-3	TRBV4-1	once	TRBD1	TGCGCCAGCAGCCAAGATGAAACAGGGGGATCAGATACGCAGTATTTT	CASSQDETGGSDTQYF
TRBJ2-7	TRBV7-2	-	-	TGTGCCATCCGATCCTTCTGGTACGAGCAGTACTTC	CAIRSFWYEQYF
TRBJ2-5	TRBV7-8	once	TRBD2	TGTGCCAGCAGCCTTGGGACTAGCGGGAGGAACCAAGAGACCCAGTACTTC	CASSLGTSGRNQETQYF
TRBJ2-7	TRBV7-6	-	-	TGTGCCAGCAGTTACCTACAGCAGTACTTC	CASSYLQQYF
TRBJ2-7	TRBV5-6	-	TRBD1	TGTGCCAGCAGCACAACGGGACAGGGCTACGAGCAGTACTTC	CASSTTGQGYEQYF
TRBJ1-5	TRBV28	-	-	TGTGCCAGCAGTCGTCAATTTAATCAGCCCCAGCATTTT	CASSRQFNQPQHF
TRBJ1-1	TRBV19	-	TRBD1	TGTGCCAGTAGTAGACAGGGATACACTGAAGCTTTCTTT	CASSRQGYTEAFF
TRBJ1-4	TRBV5-4	-	-	TGTGCCAGCAGCTTGGGCCCAGGTGCTAATGAAAAACTGTTTTTT	CASSLGPGANEKLFF
TRBJ2-1	TRBV28	-	TRBD2	TGTGCCAGCAGTTTATGGTCGAGTCTAGCGGAATACAATGAGCAGTTCTTC	CASSLWSSLAEYNEQFF
TRBJ2-3	TRBV4-1	-	-	TGCGCCAGCAGCCAAGATCCGGGGTCTACGCAGTATTTT	CASSQDPGSTQYF
TRBJ2-2	TRBV6-5	-	-	TGTGCCAGCAAGGGACGGTCGAACACCGGGGAGCTGTTTTTT	CASKGRSNTGELFF
TRBJ2-7	TRBV11-2	many	-	TGTGCCAGCAGCTTAGGGATCCTTTTTAGCTCCTACGAGCAGTACTTC	CASSLGILFSSYEQYF
TRBJ1-5	TRBV6-1	-	-	TGTGCCAGCAGTGAAGGTATGACCGTGGGTCAGCCCCAGCATTTT	CASSEGMTVGQPQHF
TRBJ1-5	TRBV28	-	-	TGTGCCAGCAGCCCAACGGCCGATCAGCCCCAGCATTTT	CASSPTADQPQHF
TRBJ2-3	TRBV28	-	-	TGTGCCAGCAGTTTCGAACTGCGTACGCAGTATTTT	CASSFELRTQYF
TRBJ1-2	TRBV6-6	few	-	TGTGCCAGCAGGGCTACCGGGACGGATTATGGCTACACCTTC	CASRATGTDYGYTF